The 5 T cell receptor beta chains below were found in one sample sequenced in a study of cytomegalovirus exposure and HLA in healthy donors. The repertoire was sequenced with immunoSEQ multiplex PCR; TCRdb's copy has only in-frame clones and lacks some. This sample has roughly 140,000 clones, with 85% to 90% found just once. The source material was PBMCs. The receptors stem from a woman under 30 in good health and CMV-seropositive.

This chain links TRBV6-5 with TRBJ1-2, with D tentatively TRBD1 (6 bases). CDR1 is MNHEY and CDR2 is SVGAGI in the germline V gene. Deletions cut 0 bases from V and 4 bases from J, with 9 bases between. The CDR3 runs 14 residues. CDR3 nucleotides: TGTGCCAGCAGTTACTCAGGGGACACCTATGGCTACACCTTC. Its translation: CASSYSGDTYGYTF.

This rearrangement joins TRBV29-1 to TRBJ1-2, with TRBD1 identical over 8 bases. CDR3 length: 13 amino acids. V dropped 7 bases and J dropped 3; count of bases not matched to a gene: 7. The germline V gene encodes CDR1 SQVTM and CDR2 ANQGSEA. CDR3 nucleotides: TGCAGCGCTTCCCAGGGGGCTTACTATGGCTACACCTTC. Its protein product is CSASQGAYYGYTF.

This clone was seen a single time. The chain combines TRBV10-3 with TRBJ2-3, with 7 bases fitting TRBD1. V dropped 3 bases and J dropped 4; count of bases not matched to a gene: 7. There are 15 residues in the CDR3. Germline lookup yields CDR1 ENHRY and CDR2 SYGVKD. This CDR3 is CAISDYGQEPDTQYF. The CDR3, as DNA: TGTGCCATCAGTGACTACGGACAGGAACCAGATACGCAGTATTTT.

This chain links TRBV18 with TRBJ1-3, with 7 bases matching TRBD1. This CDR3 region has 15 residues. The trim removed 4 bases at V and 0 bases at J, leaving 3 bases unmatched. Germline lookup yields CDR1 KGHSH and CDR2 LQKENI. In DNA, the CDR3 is TGTGCCAGCTCACTGGGACAGAGCTCTGGAAACACCATATATTTT. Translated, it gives CASSLGQSSGNTIYF.

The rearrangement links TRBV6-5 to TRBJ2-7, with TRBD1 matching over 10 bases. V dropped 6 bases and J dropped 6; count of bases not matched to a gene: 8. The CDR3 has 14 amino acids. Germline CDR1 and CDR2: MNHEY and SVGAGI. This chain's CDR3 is CASSPDRGGREQYF. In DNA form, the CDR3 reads TGTGCCAGCAGCCCGGACAGGGGGGGCCGCGAGCAGTACTTC.